The source of this T cell receptor (beta chain) is a study of cytomegalovirus exposure and HLA in healthy donors. Study summary: Caucasian-associated ancestry cluster membership applied to around 80% of around 400 genotyped donors.

Primers for the PCR totalled 60 Vbeta and 13 Jbeta. Data came from immunoSEQ multiplex PCR; TCRdb stores just in-frame clones and leaves some out. The sample contains under 250,000 clones, 70% to 85% of which appear only once. A remark on this clone: The antigen is unknown.

V lost 3 bases and J lost 6; bases outside the gene matches: 11. Germline CDR1 reads MGHDK; CDR2 reads SYGVNS. This CDR3 has 18 residues. Study results and limitations: High specificity and sensitivity for cytomegalovirus status were reported for the classifier. Analyzed later, most CMV-associated TCR beta chains appeared HLA-restricted.

The TCR comes from a male donor in good health and CMV-seronegative. The sample taken for sequencing was PBMCs. The gene calls are TRBV25-1 and TRBJ2-2; TRBD2 matches 12 bases. The DNA for the CDR3 is TGTGCCAGCAGTGATTCCTCTCTAGCGGGAGGGCCGGCCGGGGAGCTGTTTTTT. Translated: CASSDSSLAGGPAGELFF.